The T cell receptor beta chain described here comes from a study of siplizumab effects on memory and regulatory T cells. Whole-study results and caveats: Sequences below about 10^-5 frequency were poorly captured, limiting mapping of alloreactive clones. Under siplizumab, alloreactive sequences traced to unstimulated CD4+ memory cells were significantly reduced.

Notes on this clone: The target antigen is unknown.

For every sample, roughly 94,000 TCR templates were assayed. Clones were sequenced by immunoSEQ multiplex PCR, and TCRdb holds only the in-frame ones, with some missing. The table includes 98,000 or so clones, roughly 93% detected once. Germline V gene lookup returns CDR1 MGHRA and CDR2 YSYEKL. Deletions cut 5 bases from V and 0 bases from J, with 10 bases between. This CDR3 is 14 amino acids long. The sample consisted of Tregs sorted from blood. The origin of this receptor is a human donor in good health. The V and J genes are TRBV4-1 and TRBJ1-2; D gene unclear. The CDR3 DNA reads as TGCGCCAGCAGCTCGACACCTACTAACTATGGCTACACCTTC. Translating it yields CASSSTPTNYGYTF.